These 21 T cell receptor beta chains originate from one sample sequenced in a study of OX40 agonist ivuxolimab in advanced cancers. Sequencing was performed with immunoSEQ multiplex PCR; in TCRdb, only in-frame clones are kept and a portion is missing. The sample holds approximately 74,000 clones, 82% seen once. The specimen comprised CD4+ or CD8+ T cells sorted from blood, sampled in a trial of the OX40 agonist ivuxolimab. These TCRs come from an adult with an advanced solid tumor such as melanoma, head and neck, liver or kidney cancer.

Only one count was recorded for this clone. DNA of the CDR3: TGTGCCAGCAGTGAAGCTAGCGGGGGGATCTACGAGCAGTACTTC. Translating it yields CASSEASGGIYEQYF. The J gene is TRBJ2-7, the V gene TRBV6-1, with TRBD2 matching 10 bases. Germline CDR1 is MNHNS and CDR2 is SASEGT. J lost 3 bases, V lost 0 bases, and 2 bases had no gene match. This CDR3 is built from 15 residues.

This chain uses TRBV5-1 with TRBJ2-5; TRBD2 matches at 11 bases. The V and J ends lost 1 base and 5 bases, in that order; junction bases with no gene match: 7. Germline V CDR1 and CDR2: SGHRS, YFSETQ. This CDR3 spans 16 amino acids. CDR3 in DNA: TGCGCCAGCAGCTTGAACCTAGCGGGGGGCAGGGAGACCCAGTACTTC. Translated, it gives CASSLNLAGGRETQYF.

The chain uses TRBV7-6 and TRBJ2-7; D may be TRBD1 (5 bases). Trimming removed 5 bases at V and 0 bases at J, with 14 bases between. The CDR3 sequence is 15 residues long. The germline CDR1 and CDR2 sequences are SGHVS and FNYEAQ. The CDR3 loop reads CASSPGQGTSYEQYF. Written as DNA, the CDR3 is TGTGCCAGCAGCCCCGGTCAGGGCACCTCCTACGAGCAGTACTTC. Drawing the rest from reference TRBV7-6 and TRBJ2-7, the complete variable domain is GAGVSQSPRYKVTKRGQDVALRCDPISGHVSLYWYRQALGQGPEFLTYFNYEAQQDKSGLPNDRFSAERPEGSISTLTIQRTEQRDSAMYRCASSPGQGTSYEQYFGPGTRLTVT.

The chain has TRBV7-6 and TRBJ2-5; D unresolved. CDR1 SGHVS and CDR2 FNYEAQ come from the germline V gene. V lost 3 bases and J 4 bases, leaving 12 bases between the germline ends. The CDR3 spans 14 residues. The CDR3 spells CASSFLGLVETQYF. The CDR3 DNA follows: TGTGCCAGCAGCTTTTTAGGGCTAGTAGAGACCCAGTACTTC.

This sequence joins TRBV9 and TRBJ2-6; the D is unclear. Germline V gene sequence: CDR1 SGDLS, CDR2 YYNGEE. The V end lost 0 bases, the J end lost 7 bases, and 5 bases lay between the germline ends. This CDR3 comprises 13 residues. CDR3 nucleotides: TGTGCCAGCAGCGTAGAGATAGCCAACGTCCTGACTTTC. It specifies CASSVEIANVLTF.

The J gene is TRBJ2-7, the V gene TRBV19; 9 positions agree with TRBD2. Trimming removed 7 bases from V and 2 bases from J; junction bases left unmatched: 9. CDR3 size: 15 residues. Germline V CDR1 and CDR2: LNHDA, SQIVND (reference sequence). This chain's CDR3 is CASNPSAGGTYEQYF. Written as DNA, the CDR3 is TGTGCCAGTAACCCATCGGCGGGGGGGACCTACGAGCAGTACTTC. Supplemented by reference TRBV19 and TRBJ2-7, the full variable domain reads DGGITQSPKYLFRKEGQNVTLSCEQNLNHDAMYWYRQDPGQGLRLIYYSQIVNDFQKGDIAEGYSVSREKKESFPLTVTSAQKNPTAFYLCASNPSAGGTYEQYFGPGTRLTVT.

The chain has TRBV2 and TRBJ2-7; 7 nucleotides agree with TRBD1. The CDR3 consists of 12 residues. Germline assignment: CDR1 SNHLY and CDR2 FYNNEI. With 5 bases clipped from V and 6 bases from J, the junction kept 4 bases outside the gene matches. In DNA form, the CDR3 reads TGTGCCAGCAGTCTACAGGGGTCCGAGCAGTACTTC. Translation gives CASSLQGSEQYF. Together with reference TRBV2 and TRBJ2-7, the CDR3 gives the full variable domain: EPEVTQTPSHQVTQMGQEVILRCVPISNHLYFYWYRQILGQKVEFLVSFYNNEISEKSEIFDDQFSVERPDGSNFTLKIRSTKLEDSAMYFCASSLQGSEQYFGPGTRLTVT.

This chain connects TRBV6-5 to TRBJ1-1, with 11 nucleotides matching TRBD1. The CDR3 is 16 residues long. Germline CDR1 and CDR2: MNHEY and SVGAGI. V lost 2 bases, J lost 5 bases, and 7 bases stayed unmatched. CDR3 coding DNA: TGTGCCAGCAGTTACCCCGGGACAGGGGGTGAGACTGAAGCTTTCTTT. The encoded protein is CASSYPGTGGETEAFF.

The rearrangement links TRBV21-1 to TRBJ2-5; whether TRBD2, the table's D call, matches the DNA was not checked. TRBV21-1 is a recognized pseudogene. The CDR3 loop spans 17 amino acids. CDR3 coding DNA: TGTGCCAGCAGCTCATCCTTGAGCGGGGACTATAAAGAGACCCAGTACTTC. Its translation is CASSSSLSGDYKETQYF.

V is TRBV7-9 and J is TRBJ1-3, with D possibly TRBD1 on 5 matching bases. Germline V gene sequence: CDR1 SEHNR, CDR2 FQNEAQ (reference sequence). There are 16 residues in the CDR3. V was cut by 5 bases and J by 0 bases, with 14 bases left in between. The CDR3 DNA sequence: TGTGCCAGCAGCCCGTGGTGGGGCAGCTCTGGAAACACCATATATTTT. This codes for CASSPWWGSSGNTIYF. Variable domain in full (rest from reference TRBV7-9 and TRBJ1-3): DTGVSQNPRHKITKRGQNVTFRCDPISEHNRLYWYRQTLGQGPEFLTYFQNEAQLEKSRLLSDRFSAERPKGSFSTLEIQRTEQGDSAMYLCASSPWWGSSGNTIYFGEGSWLTVV.

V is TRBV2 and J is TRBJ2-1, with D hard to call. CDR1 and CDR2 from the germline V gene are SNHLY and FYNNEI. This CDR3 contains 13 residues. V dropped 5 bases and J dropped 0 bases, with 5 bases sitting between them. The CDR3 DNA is TGTGCCAGCAGTCTTAGCTCCTACAATGAGCAGTTCTTC. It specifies CASSLSSYNEQFF.

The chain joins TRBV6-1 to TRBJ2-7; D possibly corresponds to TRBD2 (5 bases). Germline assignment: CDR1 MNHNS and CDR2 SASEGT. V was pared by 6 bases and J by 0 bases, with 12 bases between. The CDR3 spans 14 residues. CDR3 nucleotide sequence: TGTGCCAGCAGAAGCGGCGGTTCCTCCTACGAGCAGTACTTC. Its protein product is CASRSGGSSYEQYF.

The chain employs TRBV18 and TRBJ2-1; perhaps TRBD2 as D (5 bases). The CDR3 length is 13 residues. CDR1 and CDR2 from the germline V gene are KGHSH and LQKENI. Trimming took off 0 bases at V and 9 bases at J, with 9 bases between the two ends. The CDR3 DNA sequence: TGTGCCAGCTCACCACCGGGAGCTATTGAGCAGTTCTTC. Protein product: CASSPPGAIEQFF.

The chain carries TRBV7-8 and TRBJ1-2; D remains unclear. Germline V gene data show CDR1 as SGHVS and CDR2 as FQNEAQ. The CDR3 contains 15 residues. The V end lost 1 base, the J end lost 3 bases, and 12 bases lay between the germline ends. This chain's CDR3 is CASSLETALYYGYTF. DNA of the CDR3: TGTGCCAGCAGCTTAGAAACGGCCCTGTACTATGGCTACACCTTC.

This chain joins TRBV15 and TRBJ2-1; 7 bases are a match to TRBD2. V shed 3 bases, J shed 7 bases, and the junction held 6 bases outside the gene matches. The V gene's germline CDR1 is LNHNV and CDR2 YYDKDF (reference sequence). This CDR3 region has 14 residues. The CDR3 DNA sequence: TGTGCCACCAGCAGCCGGGACGGGGGGAATGAGCAGTTCTTC. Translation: CATSSRDGGNEQFF.

Written as DNA, the CDR3 is TGCGCCAGCAGTCAATCAAGTCGGGGGCTCTACGAGCAGTACTTC. It specifies CASSQSSRGLYEQYF. The chain has TRBV23-1 and TRBJ2-7; either TRBD1 or TRBD2 may fit D (6 bases each). TRBV23-1 is known as an ORF, though its function is uncertain. CDR3 length equals 15 residues. Trimming shortened V by 0 bases and J by 3 bases, and 12 bases separated the two germline ends.

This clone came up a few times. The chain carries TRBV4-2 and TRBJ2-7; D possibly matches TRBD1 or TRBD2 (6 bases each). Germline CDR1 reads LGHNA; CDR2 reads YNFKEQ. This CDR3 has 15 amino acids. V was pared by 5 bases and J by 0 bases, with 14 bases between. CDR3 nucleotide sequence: TGTGCCAGCAGCTCGGCCGAGGGGGGCTCCTACGAGCAGTACTTC. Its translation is CASSSAEGGSYEQYF.

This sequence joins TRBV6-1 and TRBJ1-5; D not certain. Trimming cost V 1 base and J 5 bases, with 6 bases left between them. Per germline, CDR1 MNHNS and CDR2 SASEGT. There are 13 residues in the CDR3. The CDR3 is CASSEEWDQPQHF. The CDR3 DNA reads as TGTGCCAGCAGTGAAGAATGGGATCAGCCCCAGCATTTT.

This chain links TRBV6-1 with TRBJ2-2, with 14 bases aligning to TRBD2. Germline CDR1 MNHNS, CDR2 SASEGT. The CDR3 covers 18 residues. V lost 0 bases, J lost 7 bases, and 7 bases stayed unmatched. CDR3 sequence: CASSEALGLAGGLGELFF. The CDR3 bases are TGTGCCAGCAGTGAAGCTCTAGGACTAGCGGGAGGTCTCGGGGAGCTGTTTTTT.

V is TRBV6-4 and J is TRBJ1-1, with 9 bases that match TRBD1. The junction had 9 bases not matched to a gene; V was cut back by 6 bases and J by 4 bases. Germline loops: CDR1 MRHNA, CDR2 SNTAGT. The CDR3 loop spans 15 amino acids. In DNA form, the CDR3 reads TGTGCCAGCAGCACCGGGACAGGGACGGTCACTGAAGCTTTCTTT. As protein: CASSTGTGTVTEAFF.

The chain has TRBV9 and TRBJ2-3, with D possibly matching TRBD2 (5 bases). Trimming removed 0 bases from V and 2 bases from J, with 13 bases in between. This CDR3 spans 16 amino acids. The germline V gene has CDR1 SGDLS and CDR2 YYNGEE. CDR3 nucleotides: TGTGCCAGCAGCGTAGCGGCGGGCGGATTCACAGATACGCAGTATTTT. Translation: CASSVAAGGFTDTQYF. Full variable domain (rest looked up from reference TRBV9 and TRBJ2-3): DSGVTQTPKHLITATGQRVTLRCSPRSGDLSVYWYQQSLDQGLQFLIQYYNGEERAKGNILERFSAQQFPDLHSELNLSSLELGDSALYFCASSVAAGGFTDTQYFGPGTRLTVL.